The present TCR beta chain was sequenced within a study of T cells after yellow fever vaccination. One entry per CDR3 protein results from TCRdb running MiXCR on the 5' RACE reads. The profile shows around 590,000 distinct CDR3 sequences, 10% to 15% of them singletons. Germline V gives CDR1 MNHNS, CDR2 SASEGT. The junction had 6 bases not matched to a gene; V was cut back by 7 bases and J by 3 bases. The CDR3 contains 15 residues. The receptor comes from a man younger than 45 who received the YFV17D yellow fever vaccine. The starting material was PBMCs, obtained on the day of the yellow fever booster vaccination. This chain joins TRBV6-1 and TRBJ2-5, with 12 bases that match TRBD2. In DNA form, the CDR3 reads TGTGCCAGCAACGGACTAGCGGGGCTGAAAGAGACCCAGTACTTC. It translates to CASNGLAGLKETQYF.